One sample yielded the 3 T cell receptor beta chains listed below, sequenced in a study of a mutant IDH1 vaccine in newly diagnosed glioma (dated by TCRdb to about 2021). Library generation was performed with the immunoSEQ multiplex PCR assay. The table comes from immuneACCESS by way of TCRdb, which keeps in-frame sequences with V and J called. Part of the clones is missing from these tables; in studies checked, under half for an unresolved V gene and the rest for unknown reasons. This sample gives 30,000 to 40,000 clones in total; roughly 78% of them show up just once. Approximately 9% of the sample belongs to the ten largest clones. Taken with the paper, the label for time point translates to: baseline, week 1 (first vaccination visit). This sample's treatment or condition label indicates: pre-vaccination baseline after standard-of-care therapy. The sequencing here drew on PBMCs, taken from a glioma patient treated with radiotherapy, temozolomide or both. These receptors were taken from a man in his forties with glioma. Some clones in this sample may be carry-over from other donors' samples.

The gene calls are TRBV2 and TRBJ2-5; D unresolved. Trimming shortened V by 9 bases and J by 4 bases, and 12 bases separated the two germline ends. CDR1 and CDR2 (germline): SNHLY, FYNNEI. CDR3 size: 12 residues. CDR3 residues: CASSPLLETQYF. The CDR3, as DNA: TGTGCCAGTTCACCTTTGTTAGAGACCCAGTACTTC.

On this clone: One end of the junction is discordant with germline, which a read error may explain. The chain couples TRBV6-1 to TRBJ2-1; 7 nucleotides match TRBD2. This CDR3 has 13 residues. The germline CDR1 and CDR2 sequences are MNHNS and SASEGT. CDR3 bases: TGTGCCAGCACCCCCTGGGGGGGGTCCTTGTTGATCTTC. Protein sequence: CASTPWGGSLLIF.

This chain connects TRBV9 to TRBJ2-1, with TRBD2 matching 12 bases. The germline gives CDR1 SGDLS, CDR2 YYNGEE. This CDR3 contains 14 residues. Losses at the gene ends were 2 bases for V and 10 bases for J; bases not matched to a gene: 4. The CDR3 loop is CASSVGLAGREQFF. CDR3 coding DNA: TGTGCCAGCAGCGTTGGACTAGCGGGGAGAGAGCAGTTCTTC. The variable domain in full, completed from reference TRBV9 and TRBJ2-1, reads DSGVTQTPKHLITATGQRVTLRCSPRSGDLSVYWYQQSLDQGLQFLIQYYNGEERAKGNILERFSAQQFPDLHSELNLSSLELGDSALYFCASSVGLAGREQFFGPGTRLTVL.